These 30 T cell receptor beta chains originate from one sample sequenced in a study of shared clonotypes between healthy human individuals (TCRdb year 2020). Libraries were constructed by the immunoSEQ multiplex PCR assay. The table was pulled from immuneACCESS by TCRdb, which kept in-frame rearrangements only. Such tables lose some clones; where checked, under half of the loss comes from unresolved V genes, and the rest has no known cause. The sample table records approximately 350,000 clones; approximately 79% of these occur just once. Under 13% of the sample goes to the ten largest clones. The sample taken for sequencing was memory CD4+ T cells sorted from blood. The cell subset or site label of this sample denotes: CD45RA-negative fraction. The origin of the receptors is a man aged 25 to 40 in good health.

This clone was seen just once. The same CDR3 can be traced to other DNA sequences in this sample. V gene TRBV5-1 combines with J gene TRBJ2-2; 13 nucleotides line up with TRBD2. Germline CDR1 and CDR2: SGHRS and YFSETQ. Trimming took 4 bases from V and 4 from J; bases not matched to a gene: 4. The CDR3 totals 16 residues. This CDR3 reads CASSPGLAGATGELFF. As DNA, the CDR3 is TGCGCCAGCAGCCCCGGACTAGCGGGAGCCACCGGGGAGCTGTTTTTT.

This clone has a single count. The chain links TRBV29-1 to TRBJ2-5, with 7 bases matching TRBD1. With 4 bases clipped from V and 5 bases from J, the junction kept 7 bases outside the gene matches. CDR1 is SQVTM and CDR2 is ANQGSEA in the germline V gene. The CDR3 consists of 13 residues. The CDR3 loop is CSVVRGLWETQYF. The CDR3 DNA reads as TGCAGCGTTGTGAGGGGGCTGTGGGAGACCCAGTACTTC.

This clone was seen only once. The chain carries TRBV5-1 and TRBJ2-2, with 10 bases matching TRBD1. The CDR3 spans 14 residues. V was clipped by 5 bases and J by 7 bases; unmatched bases: 5. Germline lookup yields CDR1 SGHRS and CDR2 YFSETQ. CDR3 sequence (DNA): TGCGCCAGCAGTCGGGACAGGGGAGGCGGGGAGCTGTTTTTT. Protein product: CASSRDRGGGELFF.

V is TRBV7-2 and J is TRBJ1-2, with TRBD1 matching over 11 bases. CDR1 SGHTA and CDR2 FQGNSA come from the germline V gene. The trim removed 7 bases at V and 8 bases at J, leaving 6 bases unmatched. The CDR3 is 13 residues long. DNA for the CDR3: TGTGCCAGCACCCGGGACAGGGGGTCCGGCTACACCTTC. This encodes CASTRDRGSGYTF.

This chain links TRBV27 with TRBJ1-2; unclear D gene. Trimming cost V 6 bases and J 3 bases, with 17 bases left between them. Looked up from germline, CDR1 is MNHEY and CDR2 is SMNVEV (reference sequence). This CDR3 spans 15 amino acids. The CDR3 loop is CASSPGFQVHYGYTF. The DNA for the CDR3 is TGTGCCAGCAGCCCCGGCTTCCAGGTTCACTATGGCTACACCTTC.

Here the CDR3 reads CSVDATGAYGYTF. Written as DNA, the CDR3 is TGCAGCGTTGATGCGACAGGGGCCTATGGCTACACCTTC. This chain uses TRBV29-1 with TRBJ1-2; 8 bases are a match to TRBD1. This CDR3 has 13 residues. Losses at the gene ends were 3 bases for V and 4 bases for J; bases not matched to a gene: 4. Germline CDR1 reads SQVTM; CDR2 reads ANQGSEA. Variable domain in full (rest from reference TRBV29-1 and TRBJ1-2): SAVISQKPSRDICQRGTSLTIQCQVDSQVTMMFWYRQQPGQSLTLIATANQGSEATYESGFVIDKFPISRPNLTFSTLTVSNMSPEDSSIYLCSVDATGAYGYTFGSGTRLTVV.

This clone has just one count. This chain connects TRBV19 to TRBJ1-4; 8 bases match TRBD1. Germline V gives CDR1 LNHDA, CDR2 SQIVND (reference sequence). This CDR3 region has 14 residues. V was clipped by 5 bases and J by 5 bases; unmatched bases: 4. CDR3 sequence reads: CASSPRQGNEKLFF. In DNA form, the CDR3 reads TGTGCCAGTAGTCCCCGACAGGGGAATGAAAAACTGTTTTTT.

The chain has TRBV5-1 and TRBJ2-6; D remains ambiguous. V was trimmed by 1 base and J by 2 bases, leaving 10 bases between them. This CDR3 comprises 16 residues. CDR1 is SGHRS and CDR2 is YFSETQ in the germline V gene. In DNA form, the CDR3 reads TGCGCCAGCAGCTTGCGTCAGCAAACTGGGGCCAACGTCCTGACTTTC. This sequence encodes CASSLRQQTGANVLTF.

The chain uses TRBV5-6 and TRBJ2-1; 9 nucleotides match TRBD2. The length of the CDR3 is 16 residues. Germline CDR1 is SGHDT and CDR2 is YYEEEE. V gave up 1 base and J gave up 4 bases; unmatched junction bases: 6. CDR3 in amino acids: CASSLFASGNYNEQFF. The CDR3 DNA sequence: TGTGCCAGCAGCTTGTTCGCTAGCGGGAATTACAATGAGCAGTTCTTC.

This clone appeared once. The chain uses TRBV9 and TRBJ2-7, with no clear D. Trimming stripped 4 bases from V and 4 bases from J, with 15 bases between. The CDR3 runs to 14 residues. Looked up from germline, CDR1 is SGDLS and CDR2 is YYNGEE. In DNA form, the CDR3 reads TGTGCCAGCAGCCCCCTAGTCGGGTTTTACGAGCAGTACTTC. It codes for CASSPLVGFYEQYF.

The gene calls are TRBV5-5 and TRBJ1-5; no firm D call. In germline, CDR1 is SGHKS, CDR2 YYEKEE (reference sequence). Trimming cost V 0 bases and J 3 bases, with 13 bases left between them. The CDR3 loop spans 16 amino acids. CDR3 nucleotides: TGTGCCAGCAGCTTGGGTTGGGGTGACGACAATCAGCCCCAGCATTTT. This gives the protein CASSLGWGDDNQPQHF.

The V gene is TRBV5-1, the J gene TRBJ2-3; TRBD2 aligns across 12 bases. Germline values: CDR1 SGHRS, CDR2 YFSETQ. This CDR3 region has 18 residues. With V trimmed by 0 bases and J by 0 bases, 5 bases remained unmatched. CDR3 in DNA: TGCGCCAGCAGCTTGGGGACTAGCGGGAAGTCTAGCACAGATACGCAGTATTTT. Residues: CASSLGTSGKSSTDTQYF.

The CDR3 region is CASYTGGLNTEAFF. CDR3 coding DNA: TGTGCCAGCTATACAGGTGGGTTGAACACTGAAGCTTTCTTT. The chain joins TRBV19 to TRBJ1-1, with D perhaps matching TRBD1 (5 bases). This CDR3 is 14 amino acids long. CDR1 LNHDA and CDR2 SQIVND come from the germline V gene (reference sequence). The ends were cut back, 9 bases at V and 0 bases at J, with 14 bases in the middle.

The J gene is TRBJ2-3, the V gene TRBV10-3, with D possibly TRBD2 on 5 matching bases. Germline V gives CDR1 ENHRY, CDR2 SYGVKD. The CDR3 loop spans 13 amino acids. Between the trimmed V and J ends, which lost 0 bases and 7 bases, there was a span of 8 bases. CDR3 nucleotides: TGTGCCATCAGTGAGTCGAGGGATAATACGCAGTATTTT. Translation: CAISESRDNTQYF.

The J gene is TRBJ1-1, the V gene TRBV6-6, with 8 nucleotides matching TRBD1. This CDR3 region has 15 residues. The V segment lost 8 bases and the J segment 4 bases; nucleotides outside the gene matches: 12. Germline V gene sequence: CDR1 MNHNY, CDR2 SVGAGI (reference sequence). The CDR3 loop reads CASAGLDRATTEAFF. CDR3 nucleotide sequence: TGTGCCAGCGCTGGCCTGGACAGGGCGACCACTGAAGCTTTCTTT.

V gene TRBV2 combines with J gene TRBJ2-1; the match to TRBD2 covers 9 bases. Germline V CDR1 and CDR2: SNHLY, FYNNEI. CDR3 size: 15 residues. After removal of 7 bases from V and 8 bases from J, the junction contained 12 bases not matched to a gene. In nucleotides, the CDR3 is TGTGCCAGCACTCCCAGCGCTAGCGGGATCTATGAGCAGTTCTTC. Protein sequence: CASTPSASGIYEQFF.

A few counts support this clone. This chain joins TRBV7-9 and TRBJ2-7, with a possible D match to TRBD1 (6 bases). V was shortened by 3 bases and J by 5 bases, with 17 bases between the two germline ends. CDR3 length: 15 amino acids. The germline gives CDR1 SEHNR, CDR2 FQNEAQ (reference sequence). Written as DNA, the CDR3 is TGTGCCAGCAGCTTGATGGGGGCCCTAAGGAACGAGCAGTACTTC. Translated, it gives CASSLMGALRNEQYF.

The V and J genes are TRBV18 and TRBJ1-1; tentative D call: TRBD1 (5 bases). CDR3 size: 14 residues. The germline V gene has CDR1 KGHSH and CDR2 LQKENI. Trimming left V 5 bases short and J 5 bases short, with 15 bases between. CDR3 DNA sequence: TGTGCCAGCTCAAATCGAGGGGTGAGGACTGAAGCTTTCTTT. Protein product: CASSNRGVRTEAFF. The variable domain in full, with the rest retrieved from reference TRBV18 and TRBJ1-1, is NAGVMQNPRHLVRRRGQEARLRCSPMKGHSHVYWYRQLPEEGLKFMVYLQKENIIDESGMPKERFSAEFPKEGPSILRIQQVVRGDSAAYFCASSNRGVRTEAFFGQGTRLTVV.

The chain joins TRBV7-6 to TRBJ2-3; D gene ambiguous. This CDR3 comprises 13 residues. V was shortened by 0 bases and J by 6 bases, with 7 bases between the two germline ends. Germline values: CDR1 SGHVS, CDR2 FNYEAQ. This CDR3 is CASSLARLDTQYF. In DNA, the CDR3 is TGTGCCAGCAGCTTAGCCAGGCTGGATACGCAGTATTTT.

A word on this clone: A much more abundant neighbour one base away suggests this may be a read error. The chain couples TRBV7-9 to TRBJ2-3; D is undetermined. Germline CDR1 is SEHNR and CDR2 is FQNEAQ (reference sequence). V lost 5 bases and J lost 2, with 5 bases in between. This CDR3 has 12 residues. For the CDR3, the DNA is TGTGCCAGCAGCCCCCACACAGATACGCAGTATTTT. Its translation is CASSPHTDTQYF. Supplemented by reference TRBV7-9 and TRBJ2-3, the full variable domain reads DTGVSQNPRHKITKRGQNVTFRCDPISEHNRLYWYRQTLGQGPEFLTYFQNEAQLEKSRLLSDRFSAERPKGSFSTLEIQRTEQGDSAMYLCASSPHTDTQYFGPGTRLTVL.

This clone was seen more than once but under ten times. CDR3 bases: TGTGCCAGCAGTGAAGGAGGACTCGGACCCCAAGAGACCCAGTACTTC. Translation gives CASSEGGLGPQETQYF. The J gene is TRBJ2-5, the V gene TRBV2; TRBD2 is a possible D gene (5 bases). This CDR3 is 16 amino acids long. V shed 1 base and J shed 1 base, with 13 bases lying between them. Germline V gives CDR1 SNHLY, CDR2 FYNNEI.

Notes on this clone: Other nucleotide sequences in the sample specify the same CDR3. The CDR3 DNA reads as TGTGCCAGCTCACCACAACGTGCAACTAATGAAAAACTGTTTTTT. The encoded protein is CASSPQRATNEKLFF. The chain is built from TRBV18 and TRBJ1-4; no reliable D call. CDR1 is KGHSH, CDR2 LQKENI, per germline. V was trimmed by 1 base and J by 0 bases, leaving 6 bases between them. The CDR3 contains 15 residues.

The chain carries TRBV5-4 and TRBJ2-7, with 11 positions matching TRBD1. After removal of 4 bases from V and 3 bases from J, the junction contained 6 bases not matched to a gene. From germline, CDR1 is SGHNT and CDR2 YYREEE (reference sequence). The CDR3 length is 15 residues. The CDR3 spells CASSLGTGGFYEQYF. The CDR3 DNA follows: TGTGCCAGCAGCCTAGGGACAGGGGGGTTCTACGAGCAGTACTTC. The complete variable domain, with remaining parts taken from reference TRBV5-4 and TRBJ2-7, reads ETGVTQSPTHLIKTRGQQVTLRCSSQSGHNTVSWYQQALGQGPQFIFQYYREEENGRGNFPPRFSGLQFPNYSSELNVNALELDDSALYLCASSLGTGGFYEQYFGPGTRLTVT.

This chain connects TRBV7-2 to TRBJ2-2; D not resolved. Germline CDR1 and CDR2: SGHTA and FQGNSA. Trimming removed 6 bases at V and 4 bases at J, with 15 bases between. CDR3 length: 15 residues. This CDR3 reads CASSLRMGGTGELFF. In DNA form, the CDR3 reads TGTGCCAGCAGTCTAAGGATGGGCGGCACCGGGGAGCTGTTTTTT.

The chain uses TRBV30 and TRBJ2-1; 8 bases agree with TRBD1. Germline assignment: CDR1 GTSNPN and CDR2 SVGIG (reference sequence). V lost 4 bases and J lost 0; bases outside the gene matches: 5. This CDR3 is 15 amino acids long. CDR3 nucleotide sequence: TGTGCCTGGAAGACAGGGGCCCGCTCCTACAATGAGCAGTTCTTC. Translation: CAWKTGARSYNEQFF.

V usage is TRBV28 and J usage is TRBJ1-4; D ambiguous. Trimming took 6 bases from V and 13 from J, leaving 21 bases between them. The germline V gene encodes CDR1 MDHEN and CDR2 SYDVKM. CDR3 length: 14 residues. The CDR3 loop is CASRPTRLGEGLFF. The CDR3 DNA reads as TGTGCCAGCAGACCTACAAGGCTTGGAGAGGGACTGTTTTTT.

V gene TRBV5-1 combines with J gene TRBJ2-5; 8 bases fit TRBD2. Germline V gives CDR1 SGHRS, CDR2 YFSETQ. This CDR3 comprises 15 residues. V trimming: 4 bases; J trimming: 9 bases; junction bases outside the gene matches: 14. CDR3 nucleotide sequence: TGCGCCAGCAGCGACCCGGGACTAGGGCTGGCGGCCCAGTACTTC. It encodes CASSDPGLGLAAQYF.

The chain carries TRBV7-9 and TRBJ2-7, with a tentative D call TRBD1 (5 bases). This CDR3 has 14 amino acids. The V end lost 0 bases, the J end lost 0 bases, and 6 bases lay between the germline ends. Looked up from germline, CDR1 is SEHNR and CDR2 is FQNEAQ (reference sequence). The CDR3 nucleotides read TGTGCCAGCAGCTTAGCTGACAGCTCCTACGAGCAGTACTTC. This encodes CASSLADSSYEQYF.

This rearrangement joins TRBV2 to TRBJ2-1; D tentatively fits TRBD1 or TRBD2 (6 bases each). V shed 5 bases and J shed 3 bases, with 14 bases lying between them. The CDR3 runs 15 residues. The germline CDR1 and CDR2 sequences are SNHLY and FYNNEI. CDR3 residues: CASSPLQGGYNEQFF. DNA of the CDR3: TGTGCCAGCAGTCCTTTACAGGGAGGCTACAATGAGCAGTTCTTC.

The rearrangement joins TRBV28 to TRBJ1-4, with D unresolved. Germline V CDR1 and CDR2: MDHEN, SYDVKM. The CDR3 has 13 residues. Trimming pared 4 bases from V and 11 bases from J, leaving 14 bases between. The CDR3 spells CASSSVSSRKLFF. For the CDR3, the DNA is TGTGCCAGCAGTTCCGTTAGTAGCAGGAAACTGTTTTTT.